This record concerns one TCR beta chain sequence. Antigen unknown. This record comes from a study of post-analysis software for immune sequencing data. As for the study in general: Relapsing-remitting, secondary progressive and progressive-relapsing multiple sclerosis were all included among the disease courses. Findings and limits, study-wide: Patients used about 5 TRBV segments, including TRBV5-6, TRBV5-1 and TRBV20-1, more often than controls. Samples made in the same batch grouped tightly together by F measure. Normalized Chao1 diversity was significantly reduced in patients versus controls.

Trimming took 4 bases from V and 4 from J; bases not matched to a gene: 8. The length of the CDR3 is 16 residues. Germline lookup yields CDR1 SGDLS and CDR2 YYNGEE. Unique molecular identifiers were built into the TCR beta cDNA libraries. Input of about 0.95 to 10 million T cells yielded roughly 0.5 million cDNA molecules. TCRdb reprocessed the PCR reads via MiXCR and lists one record per CDR3 protein. The sample lists hundreds of thousands of distinct CDR3 sequences, around 64% occurring once. This TCR was sampled from a girl aged 2-9 years with multiple sclerosis. Material for sequencing was blood. The chain recombines TRBV9 with TRBJ2-3, with 11 nucleotides matching TRBD2. For the CDR3, the DNA is TGTGCCAGCAGCCGTAGCGGGAGGGCCGACGCAGATACGCAGTATTTT. This codes for CASSRSGRADADTQYF.